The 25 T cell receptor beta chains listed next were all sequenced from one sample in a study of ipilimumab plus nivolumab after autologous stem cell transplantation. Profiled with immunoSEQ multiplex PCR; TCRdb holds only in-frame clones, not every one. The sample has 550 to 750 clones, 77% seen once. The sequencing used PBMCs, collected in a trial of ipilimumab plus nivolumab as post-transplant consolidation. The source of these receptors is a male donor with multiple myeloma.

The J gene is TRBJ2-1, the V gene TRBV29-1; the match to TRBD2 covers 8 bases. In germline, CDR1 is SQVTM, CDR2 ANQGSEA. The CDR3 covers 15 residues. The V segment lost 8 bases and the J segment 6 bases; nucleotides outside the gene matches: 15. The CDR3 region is CSIGGPGLGGNEQFF. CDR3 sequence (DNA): TGCAGCATCGGAGGGCCGGGACTAGGGGGCAATGAGCAGTTCTTC.

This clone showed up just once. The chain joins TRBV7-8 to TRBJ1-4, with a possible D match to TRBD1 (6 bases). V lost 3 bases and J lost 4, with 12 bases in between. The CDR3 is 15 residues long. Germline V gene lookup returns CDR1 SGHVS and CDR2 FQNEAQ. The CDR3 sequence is CASSLGHGDNEKLFF. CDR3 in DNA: TGTGCCAGCAGCTTGGGACACGGGGATAATGAAAAACTGTTTTTT.

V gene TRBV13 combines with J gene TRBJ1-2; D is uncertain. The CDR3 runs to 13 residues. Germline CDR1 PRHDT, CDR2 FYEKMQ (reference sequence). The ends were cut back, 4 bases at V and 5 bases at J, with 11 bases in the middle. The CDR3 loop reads CASSSDGAYGYTF. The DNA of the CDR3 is TGTGCCAGCAGCTCAGACGGCGCTTATGGCTACACCTTC.

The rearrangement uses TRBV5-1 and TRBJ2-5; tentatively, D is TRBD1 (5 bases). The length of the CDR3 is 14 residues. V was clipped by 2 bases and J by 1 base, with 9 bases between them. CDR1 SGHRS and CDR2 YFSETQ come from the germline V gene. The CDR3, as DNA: TGCGCCAGCAGCTTCGCAGGGCCCCAAGAGACCCAGTACTTC. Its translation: CASSFAGPQETQYF.

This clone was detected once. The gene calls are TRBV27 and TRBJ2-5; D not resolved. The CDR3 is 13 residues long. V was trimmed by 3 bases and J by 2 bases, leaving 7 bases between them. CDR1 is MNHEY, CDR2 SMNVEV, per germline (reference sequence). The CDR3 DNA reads TGTGCCAGCAGTTTTTCTCTTCAAGAGACCCAGTACTTC. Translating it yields CASSFSLQETQYF.

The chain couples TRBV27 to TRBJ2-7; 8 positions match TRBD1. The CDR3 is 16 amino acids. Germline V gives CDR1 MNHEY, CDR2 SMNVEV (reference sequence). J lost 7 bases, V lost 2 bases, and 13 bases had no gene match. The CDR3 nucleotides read TGTGCCAGCAGTTTACGCCCCCCGGGACAGGTTTTGGAGCAGTACTTC. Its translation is CASSLRPPGQVLEQYF.

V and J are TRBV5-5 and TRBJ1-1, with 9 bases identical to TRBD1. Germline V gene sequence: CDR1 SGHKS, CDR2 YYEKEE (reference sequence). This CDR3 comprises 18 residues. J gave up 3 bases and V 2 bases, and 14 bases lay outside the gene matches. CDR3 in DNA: TGTGCCAGCAGCTTAACACCGGCCGTTGACAGGGGGGACACTGAAGCTTTCTTT. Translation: CASSLTPAVDRGDTEAFF. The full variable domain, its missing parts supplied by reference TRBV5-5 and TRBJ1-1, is DAGVTQSPTHLIKTRGQQVTLRCSPISGHKSVSWYQQVLGQGPQFIFQYYEKEERGRGNFPDRFSARQFPNYSSELNVNALLLGDSALYLCASSLTPAVDRGDTEAFFGQGTRLTVV.

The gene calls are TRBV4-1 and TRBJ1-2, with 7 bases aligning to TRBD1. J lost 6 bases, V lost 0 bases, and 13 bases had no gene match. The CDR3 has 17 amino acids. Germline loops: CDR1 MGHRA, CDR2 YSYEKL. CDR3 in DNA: TGCGCCAGCAGCCAAGATTCTTACAGGGGTTTAGCTCATGGCTACACCTTC. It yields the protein CASSQDSYRGLAHGYTF.

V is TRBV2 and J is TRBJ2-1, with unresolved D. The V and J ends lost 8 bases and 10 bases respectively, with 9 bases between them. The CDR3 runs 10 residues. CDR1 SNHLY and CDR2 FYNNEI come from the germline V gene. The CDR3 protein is CASGYWEQFF. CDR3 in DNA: TGTGCCAGCGGTTATTGGGAGCAGTTCTTC.

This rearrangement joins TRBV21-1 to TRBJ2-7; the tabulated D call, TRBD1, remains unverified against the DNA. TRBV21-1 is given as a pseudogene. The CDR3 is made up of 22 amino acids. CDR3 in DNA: TGTGCCAGCAGCTCTCCGATCAGGTTAAAGAAGGTGGTGACAGGGGGCAGTTACGAGCAGTACTTC. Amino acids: CASSSPIRLKKVVTGGSYEQYF.

The CDR3 region has the DNA TGTGCCAGCAGCTTAAGTCCGTCGCATGGCTACACCTTC. This gives the protein CASSLSPSHGYTF. The J gene is TRBJ1-2, the V gene TRBV7-4; D remains unclear. Trimming stripped 2 bases from V and 6 bases from J, with 10 bases between. Germline values: CDR1 SGHVT, CDR2 SQSDAQ. The length of the CDR3 is 13 residues.

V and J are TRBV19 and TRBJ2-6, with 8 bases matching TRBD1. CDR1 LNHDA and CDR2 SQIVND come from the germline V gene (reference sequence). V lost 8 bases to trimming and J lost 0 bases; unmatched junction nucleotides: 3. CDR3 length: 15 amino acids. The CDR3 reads CASGQGTSGANVLTF. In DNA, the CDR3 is TGTGCCAGTGGACAGGGAACCTCTGGGGCCAACGTCCTGACTTTC.

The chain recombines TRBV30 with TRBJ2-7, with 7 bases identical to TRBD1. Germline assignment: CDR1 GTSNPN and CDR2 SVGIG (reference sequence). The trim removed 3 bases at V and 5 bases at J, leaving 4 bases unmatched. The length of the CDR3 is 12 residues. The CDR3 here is CAWSPTGDEQYF. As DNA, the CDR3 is TGTGCCTGGAGCCCCACAGGGGACGAGCAGTACTTC.

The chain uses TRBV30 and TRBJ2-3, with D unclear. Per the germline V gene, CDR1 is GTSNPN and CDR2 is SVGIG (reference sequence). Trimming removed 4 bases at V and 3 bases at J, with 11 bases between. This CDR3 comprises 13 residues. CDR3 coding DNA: TGTGCCTGGAAAGTATCTGTTACAGATACGCAGTATTTT. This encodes CAWKVSVTDTQYF.

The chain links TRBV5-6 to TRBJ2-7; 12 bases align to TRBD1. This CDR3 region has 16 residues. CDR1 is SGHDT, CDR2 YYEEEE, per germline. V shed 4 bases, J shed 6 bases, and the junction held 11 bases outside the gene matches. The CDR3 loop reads CASSIGTGGALSEQYF. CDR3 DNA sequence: TGTGCCAGCAGCATCGGGACAGGGGGCGCCCTGAGCGAGCAGTACTTC.

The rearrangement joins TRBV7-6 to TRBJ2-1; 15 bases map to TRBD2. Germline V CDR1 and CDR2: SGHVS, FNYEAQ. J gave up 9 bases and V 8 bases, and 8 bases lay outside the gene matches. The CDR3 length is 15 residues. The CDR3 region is CASAGTSGRRGEQFF. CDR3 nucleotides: TGTGCCAGCGCCGGGACTAGCGGGAGGAGGGGTGAGCAGTTCTTC.

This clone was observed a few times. Here the CDR3 reads CASSTPGGSGGYTF. In DNA, the CDR3 is TGTGCCAGTAGTACCCCGGGGGGGTCAGGTGGCTACACCTTC. The rearrangement links TRBV19 to TRBJ1-2, with D possibly matching TRBD1 (5 bases). Trimming left V 4 bases short and J 7 bases short, with 16 bases between. From germline, CDR1 is LNHDA and CDR2 SQIVND (reference sequence). This CDR3 is 14 amino acids long.

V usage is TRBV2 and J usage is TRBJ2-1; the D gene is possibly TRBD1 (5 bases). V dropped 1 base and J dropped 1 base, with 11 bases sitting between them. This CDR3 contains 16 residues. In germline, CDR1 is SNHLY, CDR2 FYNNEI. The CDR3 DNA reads TGTGCCAGCAGTGAAGGCAGGGTGTTATCCTACAATGAGCAGTTCTTC. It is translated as CASSEGRVLSYNEQFF.

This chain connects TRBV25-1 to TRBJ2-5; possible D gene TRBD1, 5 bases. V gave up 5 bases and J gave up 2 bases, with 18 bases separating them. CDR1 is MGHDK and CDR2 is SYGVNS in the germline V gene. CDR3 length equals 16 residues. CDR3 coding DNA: TGTGCCAGCAGTCCCATTGGCACCAGGGATCAAGAGACCCAGTACTTC. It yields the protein CASSPIGTRDQETQYF.

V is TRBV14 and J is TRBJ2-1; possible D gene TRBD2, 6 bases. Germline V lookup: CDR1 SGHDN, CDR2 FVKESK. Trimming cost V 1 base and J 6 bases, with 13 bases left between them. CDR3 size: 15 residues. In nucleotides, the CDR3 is TGTGCCAGCAGCCAAGTTCAGCGGGCCTCCAATGAGCAGTTCTTC. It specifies CASSQVQRASNEQFF.

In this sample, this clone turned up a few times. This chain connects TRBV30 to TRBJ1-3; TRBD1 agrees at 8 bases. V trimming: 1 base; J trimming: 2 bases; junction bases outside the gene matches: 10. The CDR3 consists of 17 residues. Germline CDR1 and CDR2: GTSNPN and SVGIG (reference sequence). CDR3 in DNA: TGTGCCTGGAGTGCAATGGGGCCGGACAGGGCTGGAAACACCATATATTTT. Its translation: CAWSAMGPDRAGNTIYF.

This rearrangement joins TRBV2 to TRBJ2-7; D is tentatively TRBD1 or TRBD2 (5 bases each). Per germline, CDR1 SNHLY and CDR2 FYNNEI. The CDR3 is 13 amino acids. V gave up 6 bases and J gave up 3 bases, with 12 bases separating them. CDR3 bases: TGTGCCAGCAGGGGGGACCGCCACTACGAGCAGTACTTC. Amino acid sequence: CASRGDRHYEQYF. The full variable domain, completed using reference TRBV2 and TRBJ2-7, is EPEVTQTPSHQVTQMGQEVILRCVPISNHLYFYWYRQILGQKVEFLVSFYNNEISEKSEIFDDQFSVERPDGSNFTLKIRSTKLEDSAMYFCASRGDRHYEQYFGPGTRLTVT.

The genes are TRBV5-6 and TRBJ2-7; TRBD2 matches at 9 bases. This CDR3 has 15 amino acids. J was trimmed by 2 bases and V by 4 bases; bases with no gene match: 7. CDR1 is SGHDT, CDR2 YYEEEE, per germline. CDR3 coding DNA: TGTGCCAGCAGCGCTAGCGGGACCCCCCCCTACGAGCAGTACTTC. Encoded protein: CASSASGTPPYEQYF.

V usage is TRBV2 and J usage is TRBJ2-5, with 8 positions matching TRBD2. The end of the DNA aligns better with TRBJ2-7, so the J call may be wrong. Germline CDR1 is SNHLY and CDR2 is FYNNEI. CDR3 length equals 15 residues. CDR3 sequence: CASSYSGTRTYEQYF. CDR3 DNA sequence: TGTGCCAGCAGTTATAGCGGGACTAGGACCTACGAGCAGTACTTC.

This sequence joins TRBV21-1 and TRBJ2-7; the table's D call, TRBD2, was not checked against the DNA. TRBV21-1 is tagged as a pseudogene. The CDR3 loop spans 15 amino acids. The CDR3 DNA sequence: TGTGCCAGCCTTCCGTGGCGGGAGTTCTCCTACGAGCAGTACTTC. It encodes CASLPWREFSYEQYF.